These T cell receptor beta chains were read from a single sample in a study of blood T cell repertoires in COVID-19. The protocol was immunoSEQ multiplex PCR, while the TCRdb copy is restricted to in-frame clones and leaves out a portion. This sample has 130,000 to 150,000 clones; 70% to 90% occur once, and the top ten carry around 8%. Sequenced: peripheral blood. Receptors were obtained from a woman aged 60 to 75 with COVID-19, enrolled during active disease. Both conserved end residues are part of each CDR3. Fields, in order: CDR3 protein, CDR3 DNA, clone size, J gene, V gene, D gene. The D gene is left open where the match is weak. For some rows the clone size is stated as once, few or many, or as a class when expanded; others skip it.

CASSLEGESPLHF TGTGCCAGCAGCTTGGAGGGAGAATCACCCCTCCACTTT NA TRBJ1-6 TRBV11-3 NA
CASSLASTGELFF TGTGCCAGCAGCTTAGCTAGCACCGGGGAGCTGTTTTTT NA TRBJ2-2 TRBV11-2 NA
CASSEPPGGYTF TGTGCCAGCAGCGAGCCCCCGGGAGGCTACACCTTC NA TRBJ1-2 TRBV9 NA
CASSKGQGAHEQFF TGTGCCAGCAGCAAAGGACAGGGGGCCCATGAGCAGTTCTTC NA TRBJ2-1 TRBV21-1 NA
CASSPPGQDNSPLHF TGTGCCAGCAGTCCTCCGGGACAAGATAATTCACCCCTCCACTTT NA TRBJ1-6 TRBV6-5 NA
CASSFKRGGDTQYF TGTGCCAGCAGCTTTAAGCGTGGCGGGGATACGCAGTATTTT NA TRBJ2-3 TRBV7-3 NA
CASTPVPPGTANYGYTF TGCGCCAGCACCCCCGTCCCCCCCGGGACAGCTAACTATGGCTACACCTTC NA TRBJ1-2 TRBV5-1 TRBD1
CAILNSGNTIYF TGTGCCATACTGAACTCTGGAAACACCATATATTTT NA TRBJ1-3 TRBV2 NA
CASSIVAGDYNEQFF TGTGCCAGTAGTATAGTAGCGGGGGACTACAATGAGCAGTTCTTC NA TRBJ2-1 TRBV19 TRBD2
CASSLGRTATNEKLFF TGCGCCAGCAGCTTGGGTAGGACTGCAACTAATGAAAAACTGTTTTTT NA TRBJ1-4 TRBV5-1 NA
CAISEGGNTDTQYF TGTGCCATCAGTGAAGGGGGCAACACAGATACGCAGTATTTT few TRBJ2-3 TRBV10-3 TRBD1
CASSVLAASSYEQYF TGTGCCAGCAGCGTACTAGCGGCGAGCTCCTACGAGCAGTACTTC NA TRBJ2-7 TRBV9 TRBD2
CAISDPGGQGASNTGELFF TGTGCCATCAGTGACCCCGGGGGCCAGGGGGCGTCGAACACCGGGGAGCTGTTTTTT few TRBJ2-2 TRBV10-3 TRBD1
CASSQDSGGSPDTQYF TGTGCCAGCAGCCAAGATAGCGGGGGTTCACCGGATACGCAGTATTTT once TRBJ2-3 TRBV3-1/TRBV3-2 TRBD2
CASSFALTGSYGYTF TGTGCCAGCAGCTTCGCCCTTACAGGGAGCTATGGCTACACCTTC NA TRBJ1-2 TRBV7-2 NA
CASSQDSGKGFYNEQFF TGCGCCAGCAGCCAGGACTCGGGCAAAGGATTCTACAATGAGCAGTTCTTC NA TRBJ2-1 TRBV4-1 NA
CASSGTLYEQYF TGTGCCAGCAGTGGGACACTATACGAGCAGTACTTC few TRBJ2-7 TRBV6-2/TRBV6-3 NA
CASSLEQGERYEQYF TGCGCCAGCAGCTTGGAACAGGGTGAACGCTACGAGCAGTACTTC NA TRBJ2-7 TRBV5-1 NA
CVTRWGPPRGGNQPQHF TGTGTCACCCGCTGGGGGCCGCCCCGGGGGGGCAATCAGCCCCAGCATTTT NA TRBJ1-5 TRBV7-5 NA
CASSLLEGARNSPLHF TGTGCCAGCAGCCTCCTGGAGGGGGCGAGGAATTCACCCCTCCACTTT NA TRBJ1-6 TRBV7-8 TRBD1
CASSSPQGEDTGELFF TGTGCCAGCAGCTCGCCCCAGGGGGAGGACACCGGGGAGCTGTTTTTT NA TRBJ2-2 TRBV5-5 NA
CASRPSGLLGYEQYF TGTGCCAGCAGACCCTCAGGGCTATTAGGCTACGAGCAGTACTTC NA TRBJ2-7 TRBV6-6 NA
CASLTGNTIYF TGTGCCAGCCTAACTGGAAACACCATATATTTT NA TRBJ1-3 TRBV27 NA
CASSQDFGTGGKLFF TGTGCCAGCAGCCAAGATTTCGGGACAGGAGGAAAACTGTTTTTT few TRBJ1-4 TRBV4-2 TRBD1
CASSLSRGGFSYNEQFF TGTGCCAGCAGCTTATCTAGAGGGGGTTTCTCCTACAATGAGCAGTTCTTC NA TRBJ2-1 TRBV7-2 NA
CATCQGIEGTEAFF TGTGCCACCTGCCAAGGGATCGAGGGCACTGAAGCTTTCTTT NA TRBJ1-1 TRBV24-1 NA
CASSRQGSNTEAFF TGTGCCAGCAGTAGACAGGGGTCGAACACTGAAGCTTTCTTT NA TRBJ1-1 TRBV6-5 TRBD1
CASSESPGGPLGQETQYF TGTGCCAGCAGTGAATCGCCGGGGGGGCCATTGGGGCAAGAGACCCAGTACTTC NA TRBJ2-5 TRBV6-1 TRBD2
CAWSADTGSLTF TGTGCCTGGAGTGCAGATACAGGGAGTCTCACCTTC NA TRBJ1-2 TRBV30 NA
CASSLAEATVGYNSPLHF TGTGCCAGCAGCTTAGCTGAAGCGACAGTCGGCTATAATTCACCCCTCCACTTT NA TRBJ1-6 TRBV7-6 NA
CAWRTDTGELFF TGTGCCTGGAGGACAGACACCGGGGAGCTGTTTTTT NA TRBJ2-2 TRBV30 NA
CSVAKGGSYEQYF TGCAGCGTCGCCAAGGGAGGCTCCTACGAGCAGTACTTC NA TRBJ2-7 TRBV29-1 NA
CASSLGGGMGTEAFF TGTGCCAGCAGCCTTGGGGGGGGAATGGGCACTGAAGCTTTCTTT NA TRBJ1-1 TRBV7-6 NA
CASSPSGGNTEAFF TGTGCCAGCTCACCTAGCGGAGGGAACACTGAAGCTTTCTTT NA TRBJ1-1 TRBV18 NA
CASSFPVLYGYTF TGTGCCAGCAGTTTCCCGGTCCTCTATGGCTACACCTTC NA TRBJ1-2 TRBV12-3/TRBV12-4 NA
CAISGREGVDEKLFF TGTGCCATTTCGGGCAGGGAAGGAGTAGACGAAAAACTGTTTTTT NA TRBJ1-4 TRBV7-9 NA